Listed below are T cell receptor beta chains from one sample, sequenced in a study of CD4 T cells in relation to SARS-CoV-2 and coronaviruses. The protocol was immunoSEQ multiplex PCR, while the TCRdb copy is restricted to in-frame clones and leaves out a portion. Of some 21,000 clones in the sample, under 85% were seen once. The antigens for these receptors are not known. The sequencing sample was made of CD4+ T cells from PBMCs, cultured in vitro. All receptors come from a human donor in good health. The CDR3 runs from the conserved cysteine through the conserved F or W. The D gene is left open where the match is weak. Only some rows state a clone size, as once, few, many or a class for expanded clones.

CASTLTGNSNQPQHF | TGTGCCAGCACCCTGACAGGTAATAGCAATCAGCCCCAGCATTTT | TRBJ1-5 | NA | NA | TRBV3-1/TRBV3-2
CASSLVHGTNTEAFF | TGTGCCAGCAGCTTAGTTCATGGTACGAACACTGAAGCTTTCTTT | TRBJ1-1 | NA | NA | TRBV11-1
CASSRTGAPLNTEAFF | TGTGCCAGCAGCCGAACGGGGGCACCACTGAACACTGAAGCTTTCTTT | TRBJ1-1 | NA | NA | TRBV27
CASGPAGELFF | TGTGCCAGCGGTCCGGCGGGGGAGCTGTTTTTT | TRBJ2-2 | NA | NA | TRBV6-5
CATSARYDTGELFF | TGTGCCACCAGTGCCAGGTACGACACCGGGGAGCTGTTTTTT | TRBJ2-2 | NA | NA | TRBV24-1
CASSLSSEAGANVLTF | TGTGCCAGCAGCTTGAGTTCAGAGGCTGGGGCCAACGTCCTGACTTTC | TRBJ2-6 | NA | NA | TRBV7-3
CASSYGVPYEQYF | TGTGCCAGCAGTTACGGAGTCCCCTACGAGCAGTACTTC | TRBJ2-7 | NA | NA | TRBV6-2/TRBV6-3
CASSRGAGTYEQYF | TGCGCCAGCAGCCGAGGGGCAGGGACCTACGAGCAGTACTTC | TRBJ2-7 | few | NA | TRBV4-1
CASSLFGSLITEAFF | TGTGCCAGCAGTTTATTTGGGTCTCTTATCACTGAAGCTTTCTTT | TRBJ1-1 | NA | NA | TRBV27
CASRDTGSSYEQYF | TGTGCCAGTAGAGATACAGGTAGCTCCTACGAGCAGTACTTC | TRBJ2-7 | few | NA | TRBV19
CASRDQYNEQFF | TGTGCCAGCAGAGACCAGTACAATGAGCAGTTCTTC | TRBJ2-1 | few | NA | TRBV2
CASSRDFGAEQYF | TGTGCCAGCAGCCGGGACTTTGGGGCCGAGCAGTACTTC | TRBJ2-7 | NA | NA | TRBV9
CASSPDRFPYEQYF | TGTGCCAGCTCACCGGACAGGTTTCCCTACGAGCAGTACTTC | TRBJ2-7 | NA | TRBD1 | TRBV18
CASSLSYRGGEQYF | TGTGCCAGCAGTTTATCCTACAGGGGAGGCGAGCAGTACTTC | TRBJ2-7 | NA | NA | TRBV28
CASSLVAGTTEAFF | TGTGCCAGCTCACTCGTAGCAGGGACCACTGAAGCTTTCTTT | TRBJ1-1 | once | NA | TRBV18
CASSPGKGYTF | TGTGCCAGCAGTCCCGGGAAGGGCTACACCTTC | TRBJ1-2 | NA | NA | TRBV6-6
CASSRGTMMGDEQFF | TGTGCCAGCAGCCGGGGGACTATGATGGGGGATGAGCAGTTCTTC | TRBJ2-1 | few | TRBD2 | TRBV3-1/TRBV3-2
CAWSLPWRGYNEQFF | TGTGCCTGGAGTTTGCCCTGGCGGGGCTACAATGAGCAGTTCTTC | TRBJ2-1 | NA | NA | TRBV30
CASSGGGGLGGGYTF | TGCGCCAGCAGCGGCGGGGGCGGGCTCGGAGGTGGCTACACCTTC | TRBJ1-2 | NA | NA | TRBV5-1
CATSDSGTSGRAAQFF | TGTGCCACCAGTGATTCCGGGACTAGCGGGAGGGCCGCGCAGTTCTTC | TRBJ2-1 | NA | TRBD2 | TRBV24-1
CAWATGAAQPQHF | TGTGCCTGGGCCACAGGGGCAGCTCAGCCCCAGCATTTT | TRBJ1-5 | NA | TRBD1 | TRBV30
CASSIVGGMETQYF | TGTGCCAGTAGTATAGTTGGGGGGATGGAGACCCAGTACTTC | TRBJ2-5 | NA | NA | TRBV19
CASSLDGRADVDTQYF | TGTGCCAGCAGCTTGGACGGGAGGGCCGATGTAGATACGCAGTATTTT | TRBJ2-3 | NA | TRBD2 | TRBV5-4
CATSSPRQGIQPQHF | TGTGCCACCAGCAGCCCAAGACAGGGGATACAGCCCCAGCATTTT | TRBJ1-5 | NA | TRBD1 | TRBV15
CASSDSTSGSEQFF | TGTGCCAGCAGTGACTCGACTAGCGGGAGTGAGCAGTTCTTC | TRBJ2-1 | NA | TRBD2 | TRBV6-4
CASSPTSGSWYNEQFF | TGTGCCAGCAGCCCGACTAGCGGGAGTTGGTACAATGAGCAGTTCTTC | TRBJ2-1 | few | TRBD2 | TRBV7-8
CASTPNGGTNEKLFF | TGTGCCAGCACCCCCAACGGGGGGACTAATGAAAAACTGTTTTTT | TRBJ1-4 | NA | NA | TRBV2
CASSLASRDRRRAFF | TGTGCCAGCAGCTTAGCATCGCGGGACAGGCGACGAGCTTTCTTT | TRBJ1-1 | NA | TRBD1 | TRBV7-8
CASSPPGAGANVLTF | TGCGCCAGCAGCCCGCCGGGGGCTGGGGCCAACGTCCTGACTTTC | TRBJ2-6 | NA | NA | TRBV5-1
CASSPPVADEAFF | TGTGCCAGCTCACCACCGGTGGCAGATGAAGCTTTCTTT | TRBJ1-1 | NA | NA | TRBV18
CASSPRGPPPLHF | TGTGCCAGCAGCCCGAGAGGCCCTCCACCCCTCCACTTT | TRBJ1-6 | few | NA | TRBV7-3
CSASPAGQGFNGYTF | TGCAGTGCTAGTCCTGCGGGACAGGGTTTTAATGGCTACACCTTC | TRBJ1-2 | NA | TRBD1 | TRBV20-1
CASSLGYLSTDTQYF | TGTGCCAGCAGCTTAGGCTACCTTAGCACAGATACGCAGTATTTT | TRBJ2-3 | medium-sized | NA | TRBV7-2
CASSLGGVAETQYF | TGTGCCAGCAGCTTAGGAGGGGTGGCGGAGACCCAGTACTTC | TRBJ2-5 | NA | NA | TRBV7-9
CASRVSREGGYEQYF | TGTGCCAGTAGAGTTAGCCGGGAGGGAGGCTACGAGCAGTACTTC | TRBJ2-7 | NA | TRBD2 | TRBV19
CASSGSYEQYF | TGTGCCAGTTCTGGCTCCTACGAGCAGTACTTC | TRBJ2-7 | NA | NA | TRBV19
CASSPGRVSDTQYF | TGCGCCAGCAGCCCCGGGAGGGTCTCAGATACGCAGTATTTT | TRBJ2-3 | once | TRBD2 | TRBV5-1
CASSSRQGRGYEQYF | TGTGCCAGCAGTTCGCGACAGGGTCGGGGGTACGAGCAGTACTTC | TRBJ2-7 | few | NA | TRBV2
CASRQPSASQHF | TGTGCAAGTCGCCAACCGAGCGCGTCCCAGCATTTT | TRBJ1-5 | once | NA | TRBV12-2
CASSLGTNPRLQPQHF | TGCGCCAGCAGCTTGGGGACAAACCCCCGGCTTCAGCCCCAGCATTTT | TRBJ1-5 | NA | NA | TRBV5-1
CASQRDRTSGSSYNEQFF | TGTGCCAGCCAAAGGGACCGGACTAGCGGGAGCTCCTACAATGAGCAGTTCTTC | TRBJ2-1 | NA | TRBD2 | TRBV9
CASSLSGYEQYF | TGTGCCAGCAGCTTAAGTGGATACGAGCAGTACTTC | TRBJ2-7 | NA | NA | TRBV7-9
CASRALDSNTGELFF | TGTGCCAGCAGGGCCTTAGACAGTAATACCGGGGAGCTGTTTTTT | TRBJ2-2 | NA | NA | TRBV2
CARTRGVSGELFF | TGTGCCAGGACTAGGGGCGTATCCGGGGAGCTGTTTTTT | TRBJ2-2 | few | NA | TRBV2
CASSQDGTHYNEQFF | TGTGCCAGCAGCCAAGATGGGACCCACTACAATGAGCAGTTCTTC | TRBJ2-1 | NA | NA | TRBV3-1/TRBV3-2
CSVVVSRGFDSYNEQFF | TGCAGCGTTGTGGTCTCTCGCGGGTTTGACTCCTACAATGAGCAGTTCTTC | TRBJ2-1 | once | NA | TRBV29-1
CASSVAPQGGEETQYF | TGTGCCAGCAGCGTAGCCCCTCAGGGGGGCGAGGAGACCCAGTACTTC | TRBJ2-5 | NA | NA | TRBV9
CSAGPGDTQYF | TGCAGTGCTGGGCCGGGGGATACGCAGTATTTT | TRBJ2-3 | NA | NA | TRBV20-1
CASSLVGLAGGPLAKNIQYF | TGTGCCAGCAGTTTAGTGGGTCTAGCGGGAGGGCCTTTGGCCAAAAACATTCAGTACTTC | TRBJ2-4 | NA | TRBD2 | TRBV27
CASSLFGETQYF | TGTGCCAGCAGTCTTTTCGGAGAGACCCAGTACTTC | TRBJ2-5 | NA | NA | TRBV12-3/TRBV12-4
CASSQTSGQYF | TGTGCCAGCAGCCAGACTAGCGGGCAGTACTTC | TRBJ2-7 | few | TRBD2 | TRBV14
CAIEKPGQTNEKLFF | TGTGCCATTGAGAAACCGGGACAGACTAATGAAAAACTGTTTTTT | TRBJ1-4 | NA | TRBD1 | TRBV10-3
CATNPQGLTYGYTF | TGTGCCACCAATCCACAGGGGTTAACCTATGGCTACACCTTC | TRBJ1-2 | NA | TRBD1 | TRBV6-5